One and the same sample provided the 24 T cell receptor beta chains below, sequenced in a study of blood T cell repertoires in COVID-19. Profiling relied on immunoSEQ multiplex PCR, and the TCRdb table lists in-frame clones only, not all of them. This table holds approximately 290,000 clones, 80% to 90% found once. Specimen: peripheral blood. The receptors derive from a man aged 30 to 39 with acute or convalescent COVID-19.

The chain uses TRBV6-5 and TRBJ1-5; 11 bases are shared with TRBD1. This CDR3 comprises 16 residues. Germline V lookup: CDR1 MNHEY, CDR2 SVGAGI. Unmatched junction bases numbered 11, after V lost 4 bases and J lost 9 bases. The CDR3 loop reads CASSSHQDRGRGPQHF. In nucleotides, the CDR3 is TGTGCCAGCAGTTCCCATCAGGACAGGGGGCGTGGGCCCCAGCATTTT.

This clone was recorded a few times. This chain links TRBV28 with TRBJ1-2; D is unclear. Trimming stripped 7 bases from V and 2 bases from J, with 8 bases between. In germline, CDR1 is MDHEN, CDR2 SYDVKM. This CDR3 is 12 amino acids long. The CDR3 protein is CASMRQNYGYTF. Here the CDR3 DNA reads TGTGCCAGCATGAGACAAAACTATGGCTACACCTTC.

The J gene is TRBJ2-2, the V gene TRBV9, with D possibly TRBD1 on 6 matching bases. CDR1 and CDR2 from the germline V gene are SGDLS and YYNGEE. This CDR3 is 14 amino acids long. Trimming shortened V by 5 bases and J by 3 bases, and 11 bases separated the two germline ends. The CDR3 DNA reads TGTGCCAGCAGAGACAGGTGGGACACCGGGGAGCTGTTTTTT. Encoded protein: CASRDRWDTGELFF. Supplemented by reference TRBV9 and TRBJ2-2, the full variable domain reads DSGVTQTPKHLITATGQRVTLRCSPRSGDLSVYWYQQSLDQGLQFLIQYYNGEERAKGNILERFSAQQFPDLHSELNLSSLELGDSALYFCASRDRWDTGELFFGEGSRLTVL.

The table lists this clone with a few counts. The V call is TRBV7-2, the J call TRBJ2-2; 8 bases match TRBD2. The CDR3 is 15 amino acids. The V gene end was trimmed by 5 bases and the J gene end by 5 bases; junction bases not matched to a gene: 7. Germline CDR1 is SGHTA and CDR2 is FQGNSA. The CDR3 coding sequence is TGTGCCAGCAGCCGCGAGGCGGGAGGAACCGGGGAGCTGTTTTTT. Its protein product is CASSREAGGTGELFF.

CDR3 bases: TGTGCCAGCAGTGATACGGCAGGGACAGGGGGCGCGGGCTACACCTTC. Amino acids: CASSDTAGTGGAGYTF. The genes are TRBV25-1 and TRBJ1-2; TRBD1 aligns across 12 bases. Germline V CDR1 and CDR2: MGHDK, SYGVNS. V was pared by 3 bases and J by 8 bases, with 10 bases of the junction left unmatched. This CDR3 spans 16 amino acids.

The chain employs TRBV6-5 and TRBJ1-1, with unresolved D. CDR1 is MNHEY, CDR2 SVGAGI, per germline. The V gene lost 5 bases and the J gene lost 7 bases, with 14 bases spanning the gap. The CDR3 is 13 residues long. The CDR3 nucleotides are TGTGCCAGCAGTCTAAAGCGTTTAATTGAAGCTTTCTTT. The encoded protein is CASSLKRLIEAFF.

The CDR3 coding sequence is TGTGCCACCAGTGACCGGACCGGGGAGCTGTTTTTT. It encodes CATSDRTGELFF. The rearrangement joins TRBV24-1 to TRBJ2-2; D remains ambiguous. Looked up from germline, CDR1 is KGHDR and CDR2 is SFDVKD. The CDR3 has 12 amino acids. The V gene lost 4 bases and the J gene lost 5 bases, with 4 bases spanning the gap.

CDR3 loop: CASSLGLSITRGEQFF. CDR3 nucleotides: TGTGCCAGCAGCTTAGGATTGTCTATAACAAGGGGTGAGCAGTTCTTC. This sequence joins TRBV11-2 and TRBJ2-1; tentatively, D is TRBD1 (5 bases). This CDR3 contains 16 residues. V was trimmed by 1 base and J by 9 bases, leaving 19 bases between them. CDR1 and CDR2 (germline): SGHAT, FQNNGV.

This chain joins TRBV7-9 and TRBJ1-6, with D maybe TRBD1 (5 bases). The V end was cut by 6 bases, the J end by 9 bases, with 9 bases between. In germline, CDR1 is SEHNR, CDR2 FQNEAQ (reference sequence). The length of the CDR3 is 12 residues. CDR3 sequence (DNA): TGTGCCAGCAGACCAGGGATTTCACCCCTCCACTTT. This encodes CASRPGISPLHF. Using reference TRBV7-9 and TRBJ1-6 for the parts outside the CDR3, the full variable domain is DTGVSQNPRHKITKRGQNVTFRCDPISEHNRLYWYRQTLGQGPEFLTYFQNEAQLEKSRLLSDRFSAERPKGSFSTLEIQRTEQGDSAMYLCASRPGISPLHFGNGTRLTVT.

The rearrangement uses TRBV13 and TRBJ1-3; D is unresolved. V shed 6 bases and J shed 0 bases, with 3 bases lying between them. This CDR3 is 12 amino acids long. Germline-derived CDR1 and CDR2 are PRHDT and FYEKMQ (reference sequence). CDR3 protein: CASSHSGNTIYF. The CDR3 DNA is TGTGCCAGCAGTCACTCTGGAAACACCATATATTTT. The whole variable domain, remainder taken from reference TRBV13 and TRBJ1-3, is AAGVIQSPRHLIKEKRETATLKCYPIPRHDTVYWYQQGPGQDPQFLISFYEKMQSDKGSIPDRFSAQQFSDYHSELNMSSLELGDSALYFCASSHSGNTIYFGEGSWLTVV.

The chain links TRBV7-9 to TRBJ2-3, with D tentatively TRBD2 (5 bases). The ends were cut back, 7 bases at V and 8 bases at J, with 10 bases in the middle. The CDR3 is 11 residues long. Germline-derived CDR1 and CDR2 are SEHNR and FQNEAQ (reference sequence). DNA for the CDR3: TGTGCCAGCACCCTAGCAGTTACGCAGTATTTT. This translates into CASTLAVTQYF.

The chain uses TRBV7-9 and TRBJ1-2; D uncertain. The germline CDR1 and CDR2 sequences are SEHNR and FQNEAQ (reference sequence). Trimming removed 1 base from V and 7 bases from J, with 10 bases in between. The CDR3 is 13 residues long. The CDR3 DNA sequence: TGTGCCAGCAGCTTAGAAACCACCAGTGGCTACACCTTC. Protein: CASSLETTSGYTF.

The chain combines TRBV5-1 with TRBJ1-1; TRBD1 matches at 7 bases. Losses at the gene ends were 2 bases for V and 4 bases for J; bases not matched to a gene: 14. Germline-derived CDR1 and CDR2 are SGHRS and YFSETQ. The CDR3 contains 17 residues. The CDR3 here is CASSLARGFQRFTEAFF. CDR3 coding DNA: TGCGCCAGCAGCTTAGCCAGGGGGTTTCAGCGGTTCACTGAAGCTTTCTTT.

This clone has a handful of counts. V is TRBV28 and J is TRBJ1-1, with D unclear. Trimming took off 2 bases at V and 2 bases at J, with 9 bases between the two ends. Germline V gene sequence: CDR1 MDHEN, CDR2 SYDVKM. The CDR3 is made up of 14 amino acids. CDR3 sequence reads: CASSLPQLNTEAFF. CDR3 sequence (DNA): TGTGCCAGCAGTTTACCACAGCTTAACACTGAAGCTTTCTTT.

A few counts support this clone. The rearrangement joins TRBV6-5 to TRBJ1-2; no clear D gene. The germline V gene encodes CDR1 MNHEY and CDR2 SVGAGI. This CDR3 is built from 11 residues. Trimming took off 6 bases at V and 0 bases at J, with 2 bases between the two ends. The chain's CDR3 is CASSTNYGYTF. CDR3 DNA: TGTGCCAGCAGCACTAACTATGGCTACACCTTC.

This chain joins TRBV7-6 and TRBJ1-6, with D possibly TRBD1 on 5 matching bases. Trimming took 5 bases from V and 10 from J, leaving 18 bases between them. CDR3 length: 15 amino acids. Germline V gene data show CDR1 as SGHVS and CDR2 as FNYEAQ. The CDR3 coding sequence is TGTGCCAGCAGCGCCGGGGGGAGGGTACTGTCACCCCTCCACTTT. Its translation: CASSAGGRVLSPLHF.

The gene calls are TRBV27 and TRBJ2-1, with TRBD2 identical over 8 bases. The CDR3 is 15 residues long. CDR1 and CDR2 from the germline V gene are MNHEY and SMNVEV (reference sequence). The ends lost 3 bases at V and 4 bases at J; junction bases unmatched: 5. The CDR3 sequence is CASSFTSGTYNEQFF. The DNA for the CDR3 is TGTGCCAGCAGTTTCACTAGCGGTACTTACAATGAGCAGTTCTTC.

The chain employs TRBV9 and TRBJ1-2; D is undetermined. V was cut by 0 bases and J by 8 bases, with 14 bases left in between. CDR3 length: 14 residues. CDR1 is SGDLS and CDR2 is YYNGEE in the germline V gene. The CDR3 DNA follows: TGTGCCAGCAGCGTAGGGGCCGGGGAGTGGGGCTACACCTTC. It is translated as CASSVGAGEWGYTF.

In regard to this clone: Since the CDR3 does not end with the conserved phenylalanine or tryptophan, this likely comes from a read error. No DNA is shown, since the ends of the CDR3 on it are uncertain; the CDR3 is the one TCRdb lists. The chain joins TRBV6-9 to TRBJ2-3; TRBD2, as called in the table, went unchecked against the DNA. The CDR3 is 10 residues long, counting both termini. From germline, CDR1 is MNHGY and CDR2 SVAAGI. The CDR3 here is CASSYSILVK.

V gene TRBV2 combines with J gene TRBJ1-4, with D possibly matching TRBD1 (6 bases). V lost 4 bases and J lost 0, with 15 bases in between. Germline V lookup: CDR1 SNHLY, CDR2 FYNNEI. This CDR3 region has 17 residues. The CDR3 sequence is CASSVIGEGATNEKLFF. DNA for the CDR3: TGTGCCAGCAGTGTAATCGGTGAGGGGGCAACTAATGAAAAACTGTTTTTT. The variable domain in full, completed from reference TRBV2 and TRBJ1-4, reads EPEVTQTPSHQVTQMGQEVILRCVPISNHLYFYWYRQILGQKVEFLVSFYNNEISEKSEIFDDQFSVERPDGSNFTLKIRSTKLEDSAMYFCASSVIGEGATNEKLFFGSGTQLSVL.

This clone appeared once. This rearrangement joins TRBV28 to TRBJ2-7, with a possible D match to TRBD2 (5 bases). The CDR3 loop spans 15 amino acids. Trimming stripped 6 bases from V and 3 bases from J, with 18 bases between. Germline lookup yields CDR1 MDHEN and CDR2 SYDVKM. CDR3 amino acids: CASSSGGSQYYEQYF. Written as DNA, the CDR3 is TGTGCCAGCAGCAGCGGTGGGAGCCAGTACTACGAGCAGTACTTC.

This clone was detected only once. This rearrangement joins TRBV28 to TRBJ2-5; TRBD1 might be the D (6 bases). This CDR3 has 16 amino acids. V lost 6 bases and J 5 bases, leaving 22 bases between the germline ends. Germline V gene lookup returns CDR1 MDHEN and CDR2 SYDVKM. CDR3 protein: CASSPPRMGARETQYF. DNA for the CDR3: TGTGCCAGCAGCCCTCCCAGGATGGGGGCGCGGGAGACCCAGTACTTC.

This clone was found a few times. The gene calls are TRBV3-1 (or the pseudogene TRBV3-2) and TRBJ1-2; D might be TRBD1 (6 bases). The ends were cut back, 4 bases at V and 3 bases at J, with 9 bases in the middle. This CDR3 comprises 13 residues. From germline, CDR1 is LGHDT and CDR2 YNNKEL (reference sequence). CDR3 DNA: TGTGCCAGCAGCCTCAGGGGCGACTATGGCTACACCTTC. It translates to CASSLRGDYGYTF.

The rearrangement uses TRBV27 and TRBJ1-5; D possibly corresponds to TRBD1 (6 bases). CDR1 MNHEY and CDR2 SMNVEV come from the germline V gene (reference sequence). Between the trimmed V and J ends, which lost 2 bases and 0 bases, there was a span of 8 bases. This CDR3 contains 15 residues. CDR3 residues: CASSLQGISNQPQHF. CDR3 DNA sequence: TGTGCCAGCAGTTTACAGGGGATTAGCAATCAGCCCCAGCATTTT.